This entry lists 8 T cell receptor beta chains sequenced from one sample in a study of metastatic and nonmetastatic thyroid tumors. Using MiXCR, TCRdb re-called clones from the PCR reads. The data hold tens of thousands of clones, with around a quarter observed a single time. Ahead of thyroid surgery, no patient had received treatment of any kind. Sequences were obtained from blood. All receptors come from a female donor with papillary thyroid cancer or a benign thyroid nodule (not recorded which). Some clones in this sample may be carry-over from other donors' samples.

The chain is built from TRBV5-5 and TRBJ2-7; D remains unclear. The CDR3 spans 14 residues. Looked up from germline, CDR1 is SGHKS and CDR2 is YYEKEE (reference sequence). Trimming left V 4 bases short and J 4 bases short, with 15 bases between. The CDR3 protein is CASSLRAVGYEQYF. CDR3 nucleotides: TGTGCCAGCAGCCTCCGGGCAGTAGGATACGAGCAGTACTTC.

This clone was seen many times. The chain uses TRBV24-1 and TRBJ2-3, with D perhaps matching TRBD2 (5 bases). This CDR3 is built from 13 residues. The V gene's germline CDR1 is KGHDR and CDR2 SFDVKD. V lost 10 bases, J lost 0 bases, and 10 bases lay in between. The CDR3 loop reads CATSGDSTDTQYF. CDR3 DNA: TGTGCCACTTCCGGGGATAGCACAGATACGCAGTATTTT.

This clone was observed a handful of times. This chain links TRBV6-1 with TRBJ1-1; D call uncertain. Germline V CDR1 and CDR2: MNHNS, SASEGT. The V gene lost 1 base and the J gene lost 3 bases, with 12 bases spanning the gap. CDR3 length: 15 amino acids. The CDR3 DNA sequence: TGTGCCAGCAGTGAAGGAGCTGCAGGCCACACTGAAGCTTTCTTT. Encoded protein: CASSEGAAGHTEAFF.

This clone was detected many times. The chain recombines TRBV25-1 with TRBJ2-4; no firm D call. V lost 5 bases and J lost 3, with 17 bases in between. CDR1 is MGHDK and CDR2 is SYGVNS in the germline V gene. The CDR3 has 16 residues. CDR3 residues: CASSPSPGMHKNIQYF. The CDR3 DNA reads as TGTGCCAGCAGTCCCTCCCCCGGAATGCACAAAAACATTCAGTACTTC.

This clone was observed once. This chain links TRBV11-1 with TRBJ2-7; 7 bases are shared with TRBD1. V shed 5 bases and J 7 bases; nucleotides not matched to a gene: 17. CDR3 length: 16 amino acids. Germline values: CDR1 SGHAT, CDR2 FQDESV (reference sequence). CDR3 sequence: CASSTDRVGLGREQYF. The CDR3 DNA reads as TGTGCCAGCAGCACTGACAGGGTAGGGTTAGGGAGAGAGCAGTACTTC.

The chain couples TRBV20-1 to TRBJ2-2, with 10 bases identical to TRBD2. V gave up 6 bases and J gave up 2 bases; unmatched junction bases: 9. Germline CDR1 is DFQATT and CDR2 is SNEGSKA (reference sequence). The CDR3 is made up of 16 amino acids. The chain's CDR3 is CSAPEGTSDNTGELFF. The DNA of the CDR3 is TGCAGTGCCCCGGAAGGGACTAGCGATAACACCGGGGAGCTGTTTTTT.

This clone was seen many times. This may be a read error, as it is one base from a much larger clone. This sequence joins TRBV6-2 or TRBV6-3 and TRBJ2-1, with 7 bases aligning to TRBD2. This CDR3 has 18 residues. The V gene's germline CDR1 is MNHEY and CDR2 SVGEGT. The DNA of the CDR3 is TGTGCTAGCAGTATTTACCTTTACGGGACTACCCAGTTTGATGAGCAGTTCTTC. Its translation: CASSIYLYGTTQFDEQFF.

This clone has a count of ten or more. The chain employs TRBV10-3 and TRBJ2-5; D uncertain. Germline values: CDR1 ENHRY, CDR2 SYGVKD. The CDR3 contains 11 residues. V was pared by 4 bases and J by 3 bases, with 3 bases between. CDR3 in DNA: TGTGCCATCAGTGTGAAAGAGACCCAGTACTTC. Translating it yields CAISVKETQYF.